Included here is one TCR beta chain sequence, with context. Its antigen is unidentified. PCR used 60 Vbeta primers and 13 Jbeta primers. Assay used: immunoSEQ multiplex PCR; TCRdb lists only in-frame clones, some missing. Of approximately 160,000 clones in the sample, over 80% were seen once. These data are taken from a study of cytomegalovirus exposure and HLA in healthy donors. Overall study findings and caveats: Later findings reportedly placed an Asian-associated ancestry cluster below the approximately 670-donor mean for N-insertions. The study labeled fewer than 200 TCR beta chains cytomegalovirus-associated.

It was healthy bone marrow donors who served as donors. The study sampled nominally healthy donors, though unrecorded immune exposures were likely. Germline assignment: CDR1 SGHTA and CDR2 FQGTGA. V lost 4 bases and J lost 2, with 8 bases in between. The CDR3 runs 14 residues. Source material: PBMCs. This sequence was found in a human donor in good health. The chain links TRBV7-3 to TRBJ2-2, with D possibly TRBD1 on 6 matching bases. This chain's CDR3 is CASSSDSNTGELFF. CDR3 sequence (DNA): TGTGCCAGCAGCTCGGACAGTAACACCGGGGAGCTGTTTTTT.